The entry below gives a single T cell receptor beta chain sequence along with its context. This clonotype was recorded a few times. What antigen it recognizes has not been identified. Per-base qualities were not stored, and no clone one base away is much larger. The data were obtained in a study of regulatory T cells in long-lasting Graves disease (TCRdb year 2021). Study-wide context: Persistent Graves' disease meant more than 5 years of antithyroid drug treatment with TSH receptor autoantibodies that stayed positive. Patients with persistent Graves' disease were compared with patients with newly diagnosed Graves' disease using TCR sequencing and RNA sequencing of peripheral blood. The study took place in China and was registered as a clinical trial. In the clinical cohort, patients with persistent Graves' disease had used antithyroid drugs for an average of roughly 10 years. A total of 33 samples were covered by TCR sequencing, comprising roughly 13 persistent and around 20 newly diagnosed Graves' disease patients. General findings and caveats noted by the study authors: Compared with newly diagnosed patients, persistent Graves' disease patients had lower TCR Shannon entropy and fewer highly expanded clones, which suggests clonal expansion. Sequencing and analysis were restricted to the TCR beta chain. Patients with persistent disease shared more public clonotypes (about 3,000) than newly diagnosed patients did (about 1,000). The study examined only peripheral blood because the primary lesion, thyroid tissue, could not be accessed. The authors noted that the small sample size was a limitation that may lower accuracy. Persistent disease showed preferential use of TRBV28, TRBJ1-2 and TRBJ2-5, whereas newly diagnosed disease favored TRBV20-1 and TRBJ2-1.

The sample's time point label is to be understood as: persistent/refractory GD, antithyroid drugs over 5 years with positive TRAb. RNA was extracted from PBMCs in TRIzol for both TCR sequencing and RNA sequencing. Graves' disease was diagnosed according to American Thyroid Association guidelines. Recruitment of patients was carried out at an endocrinology department in Xi'an, China. Each patient gave about 9.1 milliliters of peripheral blood, collected in an EDTA anticoagulant tube. Ficoll Paque Plus density gradient separation was used to isolate PBMCs, and no further T cell sorting was done. RNA quality was checked with an Agilent 2100 Bioanalyzer and agarose gel, and concentration with a NanoDrop 2000. The library was built by means of multiplex PCR. The sequencing machine was an Illumina HiSeq 4000. CDR3 regions were amplified by Arm-PCR with iRepertoire HTBI primers to construct TCR beta libraries. Before sequencing, the PCR products underwent gel purification. Per the source publication's procedure: A total of fewer than 65 TRBV and 14 TRBJ segments were identified across samples and were used for gene usage analysis of CDR3 amino acid clonotypes. COPE and FqMerger were used to merge the filtered high-quality paired reads into contigs. BLAST was used to align contigs to IMGT TRBV, TRBD and TRBJ reference genes, and CDR3 was defined according to IMGT. Highly expanded clones were defined as clonotypes with a frequency above 0.1%. Shannon entropy served as the measure of repertoire diversity, while the Gini coefficient captured V-J evenness. A clonotype found in more than one individual was treated as public. TCRdb reprocessed the public reads (quality trimming at Q25 with fastp, clone calling with MiXCR) and kept in-frame beta chains. Entries are consolidated by CDR3 protein sequence, retaining the most common genes and DNA. For this entry, the V and J calls and clone size follow TCRdb and not the study's own pipeline. This sample lists 400,000 or so distinct CDR3 sequences; 20% to 30% were detected once. Clones ranked in the top ten supply around 26% of the sample.

V is shortened by 0 bases, J by 2 bases, and the region joining them spans 11 bases. CDR1 is given as SGHTA and CDR2 as FQGTGA, both from the germline V gene. Counted from cysteine to phenylalanine, this CDR3 has 15 amino acids. This entry keeps only the CDR3 DNA: 45 bases, framed from base 1. The receptor chain draws on TRBV7-3 and TRBJ2-7; TRBD2 might be the D gene, on 6 matching bases. This receptor was identified in a female donor with Graves disease. The input for sequencing was peripheral blood mononuclear cells (PBMCs), taken when the disease was refractory, from a patient treated with antithyroid drugs. The CDR3 in this case is CASSLTSGDTYEQYF. The nucleotides are TGTGCCAGCAGCTTAACTAGCGGAGATACCTACGAGCAGTACTTC.